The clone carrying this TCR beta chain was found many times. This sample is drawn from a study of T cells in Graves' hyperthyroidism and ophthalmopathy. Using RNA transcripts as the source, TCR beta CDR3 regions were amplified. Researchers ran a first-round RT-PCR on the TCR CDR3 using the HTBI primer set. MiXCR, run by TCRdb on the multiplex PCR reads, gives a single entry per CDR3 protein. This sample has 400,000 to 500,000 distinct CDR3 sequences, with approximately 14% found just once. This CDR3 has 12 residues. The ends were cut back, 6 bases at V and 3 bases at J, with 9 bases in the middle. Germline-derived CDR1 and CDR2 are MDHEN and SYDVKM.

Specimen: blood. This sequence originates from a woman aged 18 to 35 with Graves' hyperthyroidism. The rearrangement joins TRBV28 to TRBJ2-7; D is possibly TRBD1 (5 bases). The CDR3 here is CASRQVGYEQYF. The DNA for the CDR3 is TGTGCCAGCAGACAGGTGGGCTACGAGCAGTACTTC.